This is a list of T cell receptor beta chains from one sample in a study of blood T cells in healthy people across ages. MiXCR was run by TCRdb on the 5' RACE reads, yielding one entry per CDR3 protein. The repertoire has 1.5 million or so distinct CDR3 sequences, 42% of them found once; the top ten carry just over 4%. The sequencing input was blood. Receptor source: a woman in her late teens or twenties in good health. Both conserved end residues are part of each CDR3. The D gene is left open where the match is weak. The size field is filled for only some rows; it gives once, few, many or a size class.

D,size,V,J,CDR3,DNA
NA,NA,TRBV20-1,TRBJ1-2,CSARDPRAYGYTF,TGCAGTGCTAGAGATCCCAGGGCCTATGGCTACACCTTC
TRBD1,few,TRBV10-3,TRBJ2-7,CAISWDSNEQYF,TGTGCCATCAGTTGGGACAGCAACGAGCAGTACTTC
NA,NA,TRBV6-5,TRBJ1-2,CASSYGGATYGYTF,TGTGCCAGCAGTTACGGGGGAGCCACCTATGGCTACACCTTC
NA,NA,TRBV20-1,TRBJ2-3,CSASRAHTGTQYF,TGCAGTGCTAGTAGAGCGCATACAGGTACGCAGTATTTT
NA,few,TRBV6-1,TRBJ2-6,CASSMDSRSSGANVLTF,TGTGCCAGCAGTATGGATTCGAGAAGCTCTGGGGCCAACGTCCTGACTTTC
NA,few,TRBV15,TRBJ2-5,CATSREKNFPQETQYF,TGTGCCACCAGCAGAGAAAAAAACTTCCCGCAAGAGACCCAGTACTTC
TRBD2,NA,TRBV20-1,TRBJ2-5,CSARGTSEGTQYF,TGCAGTGCCAGGGGGACTAGCGAAGGGACCCAGTACTTC
TRBD1,NA,TRBV6-1,TRBJ2-3,CASRQGVALDTQYF,TGTGCCAGCAGACAGGGGGTGGCTTTGGATACGCAGTATTTT
NA,NA,TRBV3-1,TRBJ1-2,CASSQVSGDYGYTF,TGTGCCAGCAGCCAAGTGAGTGGGGACTATGGCTACACCTTC
NA,NA,TRBV5-8,TRBJ1-4,CASSLATRGPEKLFF,TGTGCCAGCAGCTTGGCCACCAGGGGACCGGAAAAACTGTTTTTT
TRBD1,few,TRBV7-2,TRBJ2-7,CASSFPGQPYEQYF,TGTGCCAGCAGCTTCCCGGGACAGCCCTACGAGCAGTACTTC
TRBD2,NA,TRBV24-1,TRBJ2-7,CATSGSGGQREQYF,TGTGCCACCAGTGGGAGCGGGGGCCAGCGGGAGCAGTACTTC
TRBD1,NA,TRBV10-2,TRBJ1-5,CASSALTGLDQPQHF,TGCGCCAGCAGCGCTCTGACAGGGTTGGATCAGCCCCAGCATTTT
NA,NA,TRBV30,TRBJ2-1,CAWRPNWGGTHNEQFF,TGTGCCTGGAGGCCCAATTGGGGCGGAACCCACAATGAGCAGTTCTTC
TRBD1,NA,TRBV27,TRBJ2-1,CASGQGIAYNEQFF,TGTGCCAGCGGACAGGGGATAGCCTACAATGAGCAGTTCTTC
TRBD1,NA,TRBV25-1,TRBJ2-3,CATLLPGTGGPDTQYF,TGTGCCACCCTTCTTCCCGGGACAGGGGGCCCAGATACGCAGTATTTT
TRBD1,NA,TRBV7-9,TRBJ1-1,CASRSYEGARTEAFF,TGTGCCAGCAGGTCGTACGAGGGGGCGCGGACTGAAGCTTTCTTT
TRBD1,NA,TRBV5-5,TRBJ2-5,CASSLDDRGGVTQYF,TGTGCCAGCAGCCTAGATGACAGGGGTGGTGTGACCCAGTACTTC
NA,few,TRBV20-1,TRBJ2-3,CSARDSQSSPDTQYF,TGCAGTGCTAGAGATTCCCAGAGTAGCCCAGATACGCAGTATTTT
NA,NA,TRBV18,TRBJ2-3,CASSPPRGKGDTQYF,TGTGCCAGCTCACCACCGCGGGGAAAGGGAGATACGCAGTATTTT
TRBD1,few,TRBV7-2,TRBJ2-7,CASSLVGGENYEQYF,TGTGCCAGCAGCTTAGTAGGGGGCGAGAACTACGAGCAGTACTTC
TRBD1,few,TRBV2,TRBJ2-7,CATNLPGQGVYEQYF,TGTGCCACTAACCTGCCGGGACAGGGAGTATACGAGCAGTACTTC
NA,NA,TRBV5-6,TRBJ2-2,CASSWSSNTGELFF,TGTGCCAGCAGCTGGAGCTCGAACACCGGGGAGCTGTTTTTT
NA,NA,TRBV25-1,TRBJ2-7,CASRRTVAYEQYF,TGTGCCAGCAGGAGGACTGTTGCCTACGAGCAGTACTTC
NA,NA,TRBV5-1,TRBJ2-1,CASSLAGTSKQFF,TGCGCCAGCAGCTTAGCCGGGACCTCCAAGCAGTTCTTC
NA,NA,TRBV20-1,TRBJ2-5,CSARDNLGQETQYF,TGCAGTGCTAGAGATAATCTAGGCCAAGAGACCCAGTACTTC
NA,NA,TRBV12-3/TRBV12-4,TRBJ1-2,CASSRLPRGSVYGYTF,TGTGCCAGCAGTCGTCTCCCCCGGGGGTCTGTCTATGGCTACACCTTC
TRBD2,NA,TRBV25-1,TRBJ2-1,CASSPRLAGTVDEQFF,TGTGCCAGCAGCCCAAGACTAGCGGGGACGGTCGATGAGCAGTTCTTC
TRBD1,NA,TRBV6-5,TRBJ2-1,CASSLRGTGYNEQFF,TGTGCCAGCAGCCTTCGGGGGACAGGATACAATGAGCAGTTCTTC
TRBD2,NA,TRBV2,TRBJ2-5,CASSELAGGPGWQETQYF,TGTGCCAGCAGTGAACTGGCGGGGGGGCCAGGATGGCAAGAGACCCAGTACTTC
NA,NA,TRBV6-2/TRBV6-3,TRBJ2-7,CASSTGVPYNEQYF,TGTGCCAGCAGTACAGGAGTACCCTACAATGAGCAGTACTTC
NA,few,TRBV7-2,TRBJ2-1,CASSLAPGTQKSRQFF,TGTGCCAGCAGCTTAGCCCCCGGGACTCAAAAATCCCGGCAGTTCTTC
NA,NA,TRBV20-1,TRBJ2-6,CSARADSGANVPTF,TGCAGTGCTAGAGCAGACTCTGGGGCCAACGTCCCGACTTTC
NA,NA,TRBV7-3,TRBJ2-5,CASSFHNLWDEQYF,TGTGCCAGCAGCTTTCACAACTTATGGGATGAGCAGTACTTC
NA,NA,TRBV4-1,TRBJ2-1,CASSQDLRGSQFF,TGCGCCAGCAGCCAAGATCTCAGGGGATCCCAGTTCTTC
NA,NA,TRBV20-1,TRBJ2-3,CSASLGTTDTQYF,TGCAGTGCTAGTTTGGGGACCACAGATACGCAGTATTTT
NA,NA,TRBV6-6,TRBJ2-7,CAREWAYEQYF,TGTGCACGGGAGTGGGCCTACGAGCAGTACTTC
TRBD1,NA,TRBV19,TRBJ2-1,CASSISGTVTNEQFF,TGTGCCAGTAGTATTTCCGGGACAGTGACTAATGAGCAGTTCTTC
NA,many,TRBV4-3,TRBJ1-2,CASSQERVRVYGYTF,TGCGCCAGCAGCCAAGAGAGGGTTCGCGTCTATGGCTACACCTTC
TRBD2,NA,TRBV2,TRBJ2-3,CASLAGPDTQYF,TGTGCCAGCCTAGCGGGGCCAGATACGCAGTATTTT
TRBD2,few,TRBV12-3/TRBV12-4,TRBJ2-4,CASTDLAGVGKNIQYF,TGTGCCAGCACCGACCTAGCGGGGGTCGGCAAAAACATTCAGTACTTC
NA,NA,TRBV9,TRBJ2-1,CASSPQLALNEQFF,TGTGCCAGCAGCCCCCAATTAGCCCTCAATGAGCAGTTCTTC
NA,NA,TRBV9,TRBJ1-1,CASSPLRTESTEAFF,TGTGCCAGCAGCCCCTTACGGACAGAGAGCACTGAAGCTTTCTTT
NA,many,TRBV7-9,TRBJ1-2,CASSADSYGYTF,TGTGCCAGCAGTGCAGACAGCTATGGCTACACCTTC
NA,NA,TRBV4-1,TRBJ1-1,CASSQGPPLGAEAFF,TGCGCCAGCAGCCAAGGGCCCCCCCTGGGGGCTGAAGCTTTCTTT
TRBD1,few,TRBV6-6,TRBJ1-6,CASTKRETGDSPLHF,TGTGCCAGCACCAAAAGGGAGACAGGGGATTCACCCCTCCACTTT
NA,NA,TRBV6-2/TRBV6-3,TRBJ1-1,CASRRDSANTEAFF,TGTGCCAGCAGGCGAGACAGTGCGAACACTGAAGCTTTCTTT
NA,few,TRBV7-2,TRBJ2-1,CASRKTGNPYNEQFF,TGTGCCAGCAGAAAAACAGGGAACCCCTACAATGAGCAGTTCTTC
NA,few,TRBV3-1,TRBJ1-2,CASSPTFGGVYFGYTF,TGTGCCAGCAGCCCGACTTTTGGGGGCGTCTATTTTGGCTACACCTTC
NA,NA,TRBV3-1,TRBJ1-1,CASSRGGATRNTEAFF,TGTGCCAGCAGCCGGGGGGGAGCCACGCGAAACACTGAAGCTTTCTTT
TRBD1,NA,TRBV5-1,TRBJ2-5,CASSPDRGSGNEQYF,TGCGCCAGCAGCCCAGACAGGGGGTCTGGGAATGAGCAGTACTTC
TRBD2,NA,TRBV15,TRBJ2-1,CATSSLLAGRGSYNEQFF,TGTGCCACCAGCAGCTTACTAGCGGGAAGGGGCTCCTACAATGAGCAGTTCTTC
NA,NA,TRBV10-3,TRBJ2-7,CAISSASSYEQYF,TGTGCCATCTCTAGCGCTAGCTCCTACGAGCAGTACTTC
NA,NA,TRBV5-1,TRBJ2-3,CASSRGQDRADTQYF,TGCGCCAGCAGTCGAGGCCAAGACAGAGCAGATACGCAGTATTTT